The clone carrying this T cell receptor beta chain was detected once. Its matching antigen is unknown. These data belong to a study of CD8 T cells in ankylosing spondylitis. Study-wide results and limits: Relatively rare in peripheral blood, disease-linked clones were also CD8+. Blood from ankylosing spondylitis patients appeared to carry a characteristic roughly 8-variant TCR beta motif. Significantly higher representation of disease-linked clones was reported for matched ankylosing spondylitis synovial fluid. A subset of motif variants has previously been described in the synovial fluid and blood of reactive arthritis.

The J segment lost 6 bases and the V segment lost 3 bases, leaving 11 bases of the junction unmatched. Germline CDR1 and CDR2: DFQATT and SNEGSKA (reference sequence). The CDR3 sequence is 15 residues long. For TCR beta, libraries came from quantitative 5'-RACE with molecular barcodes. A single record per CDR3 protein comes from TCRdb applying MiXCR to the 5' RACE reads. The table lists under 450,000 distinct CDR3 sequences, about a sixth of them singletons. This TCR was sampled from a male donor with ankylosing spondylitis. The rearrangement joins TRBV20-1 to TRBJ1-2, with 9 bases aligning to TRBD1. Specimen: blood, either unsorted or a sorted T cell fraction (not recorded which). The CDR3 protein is CSARGTGLEVHGYTF. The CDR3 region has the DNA TGCAGTGCTAGGGGGACAGGGTTGGAGGTGCATGGCTACACCTTC.